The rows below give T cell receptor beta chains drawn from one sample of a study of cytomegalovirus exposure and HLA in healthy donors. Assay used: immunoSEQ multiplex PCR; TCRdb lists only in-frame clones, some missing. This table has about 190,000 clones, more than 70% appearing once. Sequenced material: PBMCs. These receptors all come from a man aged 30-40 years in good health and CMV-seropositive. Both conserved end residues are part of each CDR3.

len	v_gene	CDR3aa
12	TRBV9	CASSVVGATQYF
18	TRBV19	CASRTNRPGRRFDSPLHF
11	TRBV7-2	CASSLKYEQYF
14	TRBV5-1	CASSLRTGGYEQYF
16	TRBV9	CASSVGLGSSGNTIYF
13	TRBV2	CASLGGESYEQYF
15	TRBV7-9	CASTLESQGGETQYF
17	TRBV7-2	CASITGTSGGRGETQYF
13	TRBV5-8	CASQGMAKNIQYF
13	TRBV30	CAWKGGEDYGYTF
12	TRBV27	CASQQTNTEAFF
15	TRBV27	CARPPGNRPLYEQYF
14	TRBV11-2	CASSFGRGHYEQYF
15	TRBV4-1	CASSQGWGVSQPQHF
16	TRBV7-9	CASSFATASGANVLTF
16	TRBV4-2	CASSQVSVLEREKLFF
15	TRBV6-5	CASSYRGGGTDTQYF
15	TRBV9	CASSEGTSGNNEQFF
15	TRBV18	CASSPRLGQGSGYTF
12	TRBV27	CASSQGWGEQYF
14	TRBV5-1	CASSLAVRYSPLHF
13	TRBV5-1	CASRPGQGNIQYF
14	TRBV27	CASSGRTGYYEQYF
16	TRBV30	CAWSSRGTPEVQPQHF
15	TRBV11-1	CASSLATGAFYGYTF
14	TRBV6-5	CASSRTGANTEAFF
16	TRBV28	CASSSLGTRSYNEQFF
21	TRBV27	CASSLLGRGPMLISGANVLTF
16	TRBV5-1	CASSSFLAGGQETQYF
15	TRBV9	CASSTQSEVRGEQYF
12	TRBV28	CATQGGAYGYTF
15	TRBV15	CATSRDRTGAGELFF
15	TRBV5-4	CASSPKTGIQETQYF
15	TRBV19	CASSIDGGMNTEAFF
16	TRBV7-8	CASSRWTDPLTDTQYF
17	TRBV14	CASSQGSGTLTSYEQYF
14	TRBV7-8	CASSLRATAPEQYF
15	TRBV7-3	CASSVGQGGDYGYTF
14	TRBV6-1	CASSSRTSMGELFF
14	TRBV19	CASSRTVRNYEQYF
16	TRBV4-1	CASSQDYAGGWTEAFF
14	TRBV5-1	CASSLIAGSYGYTF